The present T cell receptor (beta chain) was sequenced within a study of control samples from healthy donors and cancer patients (dated by TCRdb to about 2020). Taken from cysteine to phenylalanine, the CDR3 has 15 residues. Just CDR3 DNA is preserved here, 45 bases in frame from base 1. Relative to germline, V is 0 bases shorter and J is 5 bases shorter, with 13 bases between their ends. In the germline V gene, CDR1 corresponds to MGHRA and CDR2 to YSYEKL. Receptor amplification or capture employed the immunoSEQ multiplex PCR assay. Not all clones reach the TCRdb copy of this immuneACCESS table, which keeps in-frame sequences only. Checked studies attribute under half of the gap to unresolved V genes and leave the rest unexplained. The sample table contains approximately 150,000 clones; only one count was recorded for 75% to 95% of them. The ten largest clones capture 2% of the sample. Remarks on this clone: The target of this receptor is not known. One base away there is no much larger clone; base qualities are not given.

This sequence was found in a woman in her thirties or forties in good health. Sequencing used blood. Recombination connected TRBV4-1 to TRBJ1-2; there is no confident call for the D gene. The CDR3 protein: CASSQDRASDYGYTF. The DNA is TGCGCCAGCAGCCAAGATAGGGCCTCAGATTATGGCTACACCTTC.